These T cell receptor beta chains were read from a single sample in a study of response to subunit inactivated influenza vaccine. TCRdb re-called the RT-PCR reads through MiXCR, storing one row per CDR3 protein. Of 530,000 or so distinct CDR3 sequences listed, over 9.5% are singletons. This sample comprised PBMCs from blood, obtained on the day of vaccination. The receptor source for this set is a man aged 45-60 years who received an inactivated influenza vaccine. Each CDR3 is given with its conserved first and last residue. A D gene is named only where the DNA matches it firmly. Clone size is not always given. Where it is, it says once, few, many or a class for expanded clones.

V gene	J gene	clone size	D gene	CDR3 DNA	CDR3 protein
TRBV29-1	TRBJ2-4	few	NA	TGCAGCGTTGTCCGCGGGGGAGGGGGTAACATTCAGTACTTC	CSVVRGGGGNIQYF
TRBV6-1	TRBJ2-5	many	NA	TGTGCCAGCAGTGGCACCCGGGCTCAAGAGACCCAGTACTTC	CASSGTRAQETQYF
TRBV12-3/TRBV12-4	TRBJ2-1	few	TRBD2	TGTGCCAGCAGCCGGGGACTAGCGGACCACAATGAGCAGTTCTTC	CASSRGLADHNEQFF
TRBV5-6	TRBJ1-1	few	NA	TGTGCCAGCAGCTTGGGGGACAATACTGAAGCTTTCTTT	CASSLGDNTEAFF
TRBV18	TRBJ2-1	NA	NA	TGTGCCAGCTCACCATTCTCCGGACTGAGCTCCTACAATGAGCAGTTCTTC	CASSPFSGLSSYNEQFF
TRBV3-1	TRBJ2-2	many	NA	TGTGCCAGCAGTTATACTAGCCTCGGGGAGCTGTTTTTT	CASSYTSLGELFF
TRBV6-1	TRBJ1-1	NA	NA	TGTGCCAGCAGTCCCCCCGCTGCCGGAGGAGCTTTCTTT	CASSPPAAGGAFF
TRBV20-1	TRBJ2-1	NA	TRBD2	TGCAGTGCCGAGGGGGGAACTAGCGGGTACAATGAGCAGTTCTTC	CSAEGGTSGYNEQFF
TRBV20-1	TRBJ2-1	few	NA	TGCAGTGCTAGAAACCAGGGTGGATCCTACAATGAGCAGTTCTTC	CSARNQGGSYNEQFF
TRBV15	TRBJ2-3	NA	NA	TGTGCCACCAGCAGAGATGCCAATAAGGGAGATACGCAGTATTTT	CATSRDANKGDTQYF
TRBV10-3	TRBJ2-1	NA	NA	TGTGCCATCAAGGGCGGGGCAGGTGCCGAAGCCTACAATGAGCAGTTCTTC	CAIKGGAGAEAYNEQFF
TRBV3-1	TRBJ1-5	few	NA	TGTGCCAGCAGCCGCGGGGCTCAGCCCCAGCATTTT	CASSRGAQPQHF
TRBV12-3/TRBV12-4	TRBJ2-2	few	NA	TGTGCCAGCAGCTACATTAGTGGGACGGCGAACACCGGGGAGCTGTTTTTT	CASSYISGTANTGELFF
TRBV20-1	TRBJ2-2	NA	NA	TGCAGTGATAGCGGTCATAACACCGGGGAGCTGTTTTTT	CSDSGHNTGELFF
TRBV4-3	TRBJ2-3	NA	TRBD2	TGCGCCAGCAGCCCGATTAGCGGGGGGTTCGCAGATACGCAGTATTTT	CASSPISGGFADTQYF
TRBV7-3	TRBJ2-6	NA	TRBD1	TGTGCCAGCAGCACACCAGCCGGGACAGGGGCTGGGGCCAACGTCCTGACTTTC	CASSTPAGTGAGANVLTF
TRBV11-2	TRBJ2-1	few	NA	TGTGCCAGCAGCTTAGTCGTCCGAACTGAGCAGTTCTTC	CASSLVVRTEQFF
TRBV5-1	TRBJ2-1	few	NA	TGCGCCAGCAGCTTGGCCGGAGCCGGCGGTCCTGGGAATGAGCAGTTCTTC	CASSLAGAGGPGNEQFF
TRBV5-6	TRBJ1-1	NA	NA	TGTGCCAGAAGCTTTTGGGAGCTCCGCGGCACTGAAGCTTTCTTT	CARSFWELRGTEAFF
TRBV20-1	TRBJ2-1	NA	NA	TGCAGTGCTAGAAACCCTGGGGGCCGGATCTCCTACAATGAGCAGTTCTTC	CSARNPGGRISYNEQFF
TRBV11-2	TRBJ2-1	NA	TRBD2	TGTGCCAGCAGCCCGACAAGAGCCGGGACTAGCGGGGCCTACAATGAGCAGTTCTTC	CASSPTRAGTSGAYNEQFF
TRBV29-1	TRBJ2-3	NA	TRBD2	TGCAGCGTTGCGGGACTAGCGGGACATAGCACAGATACGCAGTATTTT	CSVAGLAGHSTDTQYF
TRBV19	TRBJ2-1	NA	TRBD1	TGTGCCAGTAGAACAGGGGGTGGTGAGCAGTTCTTC	CASRTGGGEQFF
TRBV20-1	TRBJ1-2	few	NA	TGCAGTGCTAGGCAAGTGACCGACGTCGGGGGCTACACCTTC	CSARQVTDVGGYTF
TRBV2	TRBJ2-5	few	NA	TGTGCCTCCCACAGGGAGGTGGGGGAGACCCAGTACTTC	CASHREVGETQYF
TRBV4-3	TRBJ1-1	NA	NA	TGCGCCAGCAGCCGCCGCGGCAGGGTGGCGAACACTGAAGCTTTCTTT	CASSRRGRVANTEAFF
TRBV5-1	TRBJ1-1	few	NA	TGCGCCAGCAGCTTGGACGGACTAGTAAGCGCTGAAGCTTTCTTT	CASSLDGLVSAEAFF
TRBV7-2	TRBJ2-7	few	TRBD2	TGTGCCAGCAGCCGACTAGCGGGATTTTTAAACGAGCAGTACTTC	CASSRLAGFLNEQYF
TRBV7-2	TRBJ2-1	few	TRBD2	TGTGCCAGCAGCTTAGTTGGGCTAGCGGGTGCTGATGAGCAGTTCTTC	CASSLVGLAGADEQFF
TRBV3-1	TRBJ1-2	few	NA	TGTGCCAGCAGCCAATTTCCTGAAACCCACCATGGCTACACCTTC	CASSQFPETHHGYTF
TRBV3-1	TRBJ1-4	NA	NA	TGTGCCAGCAGCCAAGTTCTCAGGGGCGGTGAAAAACTGTTTTTT	CASSQVLRGGEKLFF
TRBV29-1	TRBJ2-7	few	TRBD1	TGCAGCGTTCAAGGTCAGGGGGTCGGGTACGAGCAGTACTTC	CSVQGQGVGYEQYF
TRBV3-1	TRBJ1-2	few	NA	TGTGCCAGCAGCCAAGATAGTGTCAACTATGGCTACACCTTC	CASSQDSVNYGYTF
TRBV14	TRBJ2-7	few	NA	TGTGCCAGCAGCCAAGATCAGAACCGCTACGAGCAGTACTTC	CASSQDQNRYEQYF
TRBV7-2	TRBJ1-2	NA	TRBD1	TGTGCCAGCAGCCCGGACAGGGGGGACGGCTACACCTTC	CASSPDRGDGYTF
TRBV20-1	TRBJ1-5	few	NA	TGCAGTGCTAGAGGGCCGTCAGGGGATCAGCCCCAGCATTTT	CSARGPSGDQPQHF
TRBV11-2	TRBJ2-7	few	NA	TGTGCCAGCAGCTTAGAAGCCAGGGGCAGATACGAGCAGTACTTC	CASSLEARGRYEQYF
TRBV5-5	TRBJ2-2	NA	NA	TGTGCCACCACCGGGACTAACACCGGGGAGCTGTTTTTT	CATTGTNTGELFF
TRBV4-1	TRBJ1-2	NA	NA	TGCGCCAGCAGCGTGGTAGGGAATGGCTACACCTTC	CASSVVGNGYTF
TRBV24-1	TRBJ2-2	NA	TRBD1	TGTGCCACCAGTGGCCTAACCGGGACAGGGGGCTTTGAGAACACCGGGGAGCTGTTTTTT	CATSGLTGTGGFENTGELFF
TRBV5-6	TRBJ1-2	NA	TRBD1	TGTGCCAGCAGCTTGGGACAGGGGGGTCGGTATGGCTACACCTTC	CASSLGQGGRYGYTF
TRBV6-6	TRBJ1-2	many	NA	TGTGCCAGCAGTTATCTGAACTATGGCTACACCTTC	CASSYLNYGYTF
TRBV10-3	TRBJ2-7	NA	TRBD1	TGTGCCATTAAAGACAGGGCCGGAGGCGAGCAGTACTTC	CAIKDRAGGEQYF
TRBV29-1	TRBJ2-7	many	TRBD2	TGCAGCGTTGCTAGCGGGAGGAACGAGCAGTACTTC	CSVASGRNEQYF
TRBV12-3/TRBV12-4	TRBJ2-3	NA	NA	TGTGCCAGCAGTTTATATCTGTATGACACAGATACGCAGTATTTT	CASSLYLYDTDTQYF
TRBV20-1	TRBJ1-2	few	TRBD1	TGCAGTGCTGGACCGGACAGGGGGTATGGCTACACCTTC	CSAGPDRGYGYTF
TRBV30	TRBJ1-6	few	TRBD1	TGTGCCTGGAGTGTACGAGGTTCGGACAGGGTTTGCTCACCCCTCCACTTT	CAWSVRGSDRVCSPLHF
TRBV14	TRBJ2-3	few	NA	TGTGCCAGCAGCCAAGGAGTCAACTCCCCTTTCACAGATACGCAGTATTTT	CASSQGVNSPFTDTQYF
TRBV12-3/TRBV12-4	TRBJ1-2	few	TRBD1	TGTGCCAGCAGCCCGCACAGGGGGCGGTACGGCTACACCTTC	CASSPHRGRYGYTF
TRBV20-1	TRBJ2-1	NA	TRBD2	TGCAGTGCTACCCAACAGACTAGCGCCCACAATGAGCAGTTCTTC	CSATQQTSAHNEQFF
TRBV9	TRBJ2-7	NA	NA	TGTGCCAGCAGCGTAGCTCCGGAAAGCTCCTACGAGCAGTACTTC	CASSVAPESSYEQYF
TRBV29-1	TRBJ1-1	few	NA	TGCAGCGTTGAACTACGGGGGGCGCGTACTGAAGCTTTCTTT	CSVELRGARTEAFF
TRBV19	TRBJ1-6	NA	NA	TGTGCCAGTAAACAGAGAGATAATTCACCCCTCCACTTT	CASKQRDNSPLHF
TRBV20-1	TRBJ2-6	NA	NA	TGCAGTGCTAGTGGGGGGGGGCCCTCTGGGGCCAACGTCCTGACTTTC	CSASGGGPSGANVLTF
TRBV11-2	TRBJ2-7	few	NA	TGTGCCAGCAGCTTACCCGGGGCGGCCCACGAGCAGTACTTC	CASSLPGAAHEQYF
TRBV24-1	TRBJ2-7	NA	NA	TGTGCCACCAGTGACGCCGCCAGCGCAGGGTACGAGCAGTACTTC	CATSDAASAGYEQYF
TRBV7-9	TRBJ2-5	NA	NA	TGTGCCAGCAGCCCCGGACTGTTTCAAGAGACCCAGTACTTC	CASSPGLFQETQYF
TRBV20-1	TRBJ1-1	few	NA	TGCAGTGCTAGTCGAGGGGTGAACACTGAAGCTTTCTTT	CSASRGVNTEAFF
TRBV7-8	TRBJ2-2	many	NA	TGTGCCAGCAGCTTACCCCATTGGGGAGGCAAAAGCGGGGAGCTGTTTTTT	CASSLPHWGGKSGELFF
TRBV20-1	TRBJ1-5	NA	TRBD1	TGCAGTGCTACCGGGGACAGGGGGCGCGGTCAGCCCCAGCATTTT	CSATGDRGRGQPQHF